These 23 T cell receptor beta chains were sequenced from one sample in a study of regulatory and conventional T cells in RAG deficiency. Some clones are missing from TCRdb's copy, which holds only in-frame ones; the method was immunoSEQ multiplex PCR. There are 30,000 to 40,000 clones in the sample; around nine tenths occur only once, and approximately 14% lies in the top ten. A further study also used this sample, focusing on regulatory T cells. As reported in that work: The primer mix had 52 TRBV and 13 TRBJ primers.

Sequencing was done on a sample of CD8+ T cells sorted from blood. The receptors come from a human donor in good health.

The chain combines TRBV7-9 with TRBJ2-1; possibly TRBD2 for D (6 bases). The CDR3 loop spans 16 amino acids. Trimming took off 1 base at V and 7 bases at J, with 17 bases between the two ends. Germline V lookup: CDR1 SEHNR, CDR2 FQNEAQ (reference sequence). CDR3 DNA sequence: TGTGCCAGCAGCTTAGATAGGAGGGGAATCGGGAATGAGCAGTTCTTC. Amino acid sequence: CASSLDRRGIGNEQFF.

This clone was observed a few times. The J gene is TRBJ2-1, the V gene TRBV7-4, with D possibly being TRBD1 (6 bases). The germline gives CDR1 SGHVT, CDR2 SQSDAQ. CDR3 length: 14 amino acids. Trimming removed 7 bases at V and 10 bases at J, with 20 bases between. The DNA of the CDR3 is TGTGCCAGCACCCTCCAGGGGAACTCCCAGGAGCAGTTCTTC. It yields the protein CASTLQGNSQEQFF.

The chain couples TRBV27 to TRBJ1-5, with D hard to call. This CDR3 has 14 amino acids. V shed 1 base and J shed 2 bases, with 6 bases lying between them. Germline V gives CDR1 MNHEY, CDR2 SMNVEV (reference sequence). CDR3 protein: CASSLLDGNQPQHF. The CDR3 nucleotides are TGTGCCAGCAGTTTATTGGATGGCAATCAGCCCCAGCATTTT.

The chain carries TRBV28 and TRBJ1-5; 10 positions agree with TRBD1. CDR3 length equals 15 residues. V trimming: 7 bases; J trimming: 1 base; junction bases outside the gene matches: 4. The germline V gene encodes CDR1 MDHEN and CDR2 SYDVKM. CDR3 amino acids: CASTQGQGSNQPQHF. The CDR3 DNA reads TGTGCCAGCACCCAGGGACAGGGGAGCAATCAGCCCCAGCATTTT.

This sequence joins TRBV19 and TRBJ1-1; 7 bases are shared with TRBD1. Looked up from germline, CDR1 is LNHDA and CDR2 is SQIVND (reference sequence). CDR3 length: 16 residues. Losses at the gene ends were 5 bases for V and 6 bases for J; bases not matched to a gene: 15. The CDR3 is CASSDSGGIGFAEAFF. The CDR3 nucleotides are TGTGCCAGTAGTGACTCAGGGGGTATAGGGTTCGCTGAAGCTTTCTTT.

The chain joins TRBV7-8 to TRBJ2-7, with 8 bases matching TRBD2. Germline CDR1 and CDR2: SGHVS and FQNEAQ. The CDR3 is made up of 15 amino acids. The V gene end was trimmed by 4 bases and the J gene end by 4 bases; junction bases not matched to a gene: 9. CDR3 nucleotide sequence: TGTGCCAGCAGCTCAGTTGGGGCGGGAGGATACGAGCAGTACTTC. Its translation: CASSSVGAGGYEQYF. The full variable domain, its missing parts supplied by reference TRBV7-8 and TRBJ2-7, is GAGVSQSPRYKVAKRGQDVALRCDPISGHVSLFWYQQALGQGPEFLTYFQNEAQLDKSGLPSDRFFAERPEGSVSTLKIQRTQQEDSAVYLCASSSVGAGGYEQYFGPGTRLTVT.

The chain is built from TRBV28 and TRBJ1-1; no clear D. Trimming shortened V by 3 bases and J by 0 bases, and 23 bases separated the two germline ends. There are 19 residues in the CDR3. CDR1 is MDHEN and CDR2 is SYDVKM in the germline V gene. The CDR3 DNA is TGTGCCAGCAGTTTGGGGAGACACGGCCAAATCAGAATGAACACTGAAGCTTTCTTT. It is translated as CASSLGRHGQIRMNTEAFF.

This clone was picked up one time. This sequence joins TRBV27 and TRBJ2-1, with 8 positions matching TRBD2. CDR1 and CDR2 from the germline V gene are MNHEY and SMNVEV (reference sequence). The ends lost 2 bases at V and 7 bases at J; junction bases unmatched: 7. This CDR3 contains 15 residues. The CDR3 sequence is CASSLLAGASNEQFF. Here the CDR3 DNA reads TGTGCCAGCAGTTTACTAGCGGGCGCATCAAATGAGCAGTTCTTC.

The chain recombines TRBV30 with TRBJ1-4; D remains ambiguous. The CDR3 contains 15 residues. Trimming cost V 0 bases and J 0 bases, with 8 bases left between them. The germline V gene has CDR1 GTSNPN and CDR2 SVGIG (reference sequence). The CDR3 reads CAWSVELTTNEKLFF. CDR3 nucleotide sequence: TGTGCCTGGAGTGTAGAGCTGACAACTAATGAAAAACTGTTTTTT.

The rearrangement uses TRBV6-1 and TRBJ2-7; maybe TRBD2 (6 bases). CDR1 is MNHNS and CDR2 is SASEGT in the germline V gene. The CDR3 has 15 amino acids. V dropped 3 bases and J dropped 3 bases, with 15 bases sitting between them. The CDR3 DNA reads TGTGCCAGCAGTGAGATACGTTGGGAGGACTACGAGCAGTACTTC. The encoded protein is CASSEIRWEDYEQYF.

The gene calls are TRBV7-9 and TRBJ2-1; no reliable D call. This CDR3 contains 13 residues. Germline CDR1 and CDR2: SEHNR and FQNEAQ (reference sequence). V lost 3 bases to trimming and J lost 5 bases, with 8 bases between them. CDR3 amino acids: CASSFSLDNEQFF. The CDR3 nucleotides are TGTGCCAGCAGCTTTTCCCTGGACAATGAGCAGTTCTTC. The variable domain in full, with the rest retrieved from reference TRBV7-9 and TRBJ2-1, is DTGVSQNPRHKITKRGQNVTFRCDPISEHNRLYWYRQTLGQGPEFLTYFQNEAQLEKSRLLSDRFSAERPKGSFSTLEIQRTEQGDSAMYLCASSFSLDNEQFFGPGTRLTVL.

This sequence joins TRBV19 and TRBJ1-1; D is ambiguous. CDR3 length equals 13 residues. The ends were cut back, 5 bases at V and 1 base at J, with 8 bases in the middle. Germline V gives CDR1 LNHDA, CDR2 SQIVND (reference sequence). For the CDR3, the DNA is TGTGCCAGTAGTGCCCGACAGAACACTGAAGCTTTCTTT. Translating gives CASSARQNTEAFF.

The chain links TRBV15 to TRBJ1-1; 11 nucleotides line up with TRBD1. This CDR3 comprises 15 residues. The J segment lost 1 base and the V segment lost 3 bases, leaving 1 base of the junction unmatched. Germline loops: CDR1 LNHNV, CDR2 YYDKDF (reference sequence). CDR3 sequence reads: CATSRGTGGNTEAFF. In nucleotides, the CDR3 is TGTGCCACCAGCAGGGGGACAGGGGGGAACACTGAAGCTTTCTTT. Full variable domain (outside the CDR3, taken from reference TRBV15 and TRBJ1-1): DAMVIQNPRYQVTQFGKPVTLSCSQTLNHNVMYWYQQKSSQAPKLLFHYYDKDFNNEADTPDNFQSRRPNTSFCFLDIRSPGLGDTAMYLCATSRGTGGNTEAFFGQGTRLTVV.

CDR3 sequence: CASSLSGGSYNEQFF. CDR3 DNA sequence: TGTGCCAGCAGCTTGTCGGGGGGGTCCTACAATGAGCAGTTCTTC. This chain uses TRBV7-3 with TRBJ2-1; 8 bases are a match to TRBD2. Germline CDR1 is SGHTA and CDR2 is FQGTGA. The CDR3 length is 15 residues. The V and J ends lost 3 bases and 1 base, in that order; junction bases with no gene match: 2.

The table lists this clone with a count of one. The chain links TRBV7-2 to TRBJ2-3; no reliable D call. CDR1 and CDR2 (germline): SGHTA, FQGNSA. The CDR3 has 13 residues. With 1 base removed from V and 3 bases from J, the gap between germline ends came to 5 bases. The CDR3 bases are TGTGCCAGCAGCTTAGTCCAAACAGATACGCAGTATTTT. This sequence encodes CASSLVQTDTQYF. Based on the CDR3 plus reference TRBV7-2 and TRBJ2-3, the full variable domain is GAGVSQSPSNKVTEKGKDVELRCDPISGHTALYWYRQSLGQGLEFLIYFQGNSAPDKSGLPSDRFSAERTGGSVSTLTIQRTQQEDSAVYLCASSLVQTDTQYFGPGTRLTVL.

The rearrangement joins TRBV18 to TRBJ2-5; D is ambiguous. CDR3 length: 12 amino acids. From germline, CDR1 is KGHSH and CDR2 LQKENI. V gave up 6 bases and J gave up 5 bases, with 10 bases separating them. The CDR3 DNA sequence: TGTGCCAGCTCGATAAAAACTGAGACCCAGTACTTC. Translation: CASSIKTETQYF. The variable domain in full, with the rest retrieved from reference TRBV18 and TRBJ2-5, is NAGVMQNPRHLVRRRGQEARLRCSPMKGHSHVYWYRQLPEEGLKFMVYLQKENIIDESGMPKERFSAEFPKEGPSILRIQQVVRGDSAAYFCASSIKTETQYFGPGTRLLVL.

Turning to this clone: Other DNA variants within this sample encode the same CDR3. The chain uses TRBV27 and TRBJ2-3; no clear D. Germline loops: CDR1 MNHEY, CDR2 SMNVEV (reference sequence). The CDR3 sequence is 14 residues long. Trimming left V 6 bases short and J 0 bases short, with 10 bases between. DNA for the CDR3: TGTGCCAGCAGCCCCCCGTCTAGCACAGATACGCAGTATTTT. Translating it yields CASSPPSSTDTQYF.

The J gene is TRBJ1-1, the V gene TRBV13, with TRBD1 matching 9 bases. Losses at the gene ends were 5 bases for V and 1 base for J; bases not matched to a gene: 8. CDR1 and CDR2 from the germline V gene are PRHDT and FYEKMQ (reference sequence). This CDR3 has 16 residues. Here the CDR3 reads CASSEDRGAGNTEAFF. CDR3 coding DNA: TGTGCCAGCAGCGAGGACAGGGGCGCGGGGAACACTGAAGCTTTCTTT.

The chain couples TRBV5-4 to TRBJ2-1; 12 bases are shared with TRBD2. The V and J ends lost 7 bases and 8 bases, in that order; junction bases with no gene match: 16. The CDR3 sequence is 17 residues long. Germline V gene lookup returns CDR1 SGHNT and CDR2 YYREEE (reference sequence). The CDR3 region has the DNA TGTGCCAGCGGACGGAAACAACTAGCGGGAGGTTTGGATGAGCAGTTCTTC. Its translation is CASGRKQLAGGLDEQFF.

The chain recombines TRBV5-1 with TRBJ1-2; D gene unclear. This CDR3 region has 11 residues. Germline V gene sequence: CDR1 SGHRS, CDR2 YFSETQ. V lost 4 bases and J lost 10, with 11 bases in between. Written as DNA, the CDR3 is TGCGCCAGCAGCGCCCTCGGGGACTACACCTTC. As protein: CASSALGDYTF.

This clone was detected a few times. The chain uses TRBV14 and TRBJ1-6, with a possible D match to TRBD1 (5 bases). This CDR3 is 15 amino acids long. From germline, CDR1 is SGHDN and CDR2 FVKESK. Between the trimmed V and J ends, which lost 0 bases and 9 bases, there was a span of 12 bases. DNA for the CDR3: TGTGCCAGCAGCCAAGACTCAGGGTTTGGTTCACCCCTCCACTTT. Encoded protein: CASSQDSGFGSPLHF.

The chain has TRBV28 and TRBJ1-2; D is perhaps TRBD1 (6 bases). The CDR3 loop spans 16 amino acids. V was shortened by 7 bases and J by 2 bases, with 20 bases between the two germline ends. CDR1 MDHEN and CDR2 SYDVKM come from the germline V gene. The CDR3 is CASTLPARGGNYGYTF. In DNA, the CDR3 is TGTGCCAGCACCCTCCCCGCCAGGGGTGGGAACTATGGCTACACCTTC.

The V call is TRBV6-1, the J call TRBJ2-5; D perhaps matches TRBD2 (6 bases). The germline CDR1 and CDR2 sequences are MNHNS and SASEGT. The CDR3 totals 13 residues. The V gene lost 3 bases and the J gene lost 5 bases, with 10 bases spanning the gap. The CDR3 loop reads CASSDREVETQYF. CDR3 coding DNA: TGTGCCAGCAGTGACAGGGAGGTTGAGACCCAGTACTTC.